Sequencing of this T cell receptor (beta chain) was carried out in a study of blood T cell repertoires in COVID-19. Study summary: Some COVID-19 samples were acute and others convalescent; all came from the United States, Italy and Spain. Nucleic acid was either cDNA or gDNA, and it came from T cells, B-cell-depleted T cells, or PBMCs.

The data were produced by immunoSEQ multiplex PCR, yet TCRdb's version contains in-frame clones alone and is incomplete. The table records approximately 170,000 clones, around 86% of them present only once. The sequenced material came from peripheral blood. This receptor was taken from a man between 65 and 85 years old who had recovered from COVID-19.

CDR3 coding DNA: TGTGCCACGCGCGGTGTTGCCAGGGGCAATCAGCCCCAGCATTTT. This translates into CATRGVARGNQPQHF. The gene calls are TRBV6-5 and TRBJ1-5; the D gene is possibly TRBD1 (5 bases). Germline V gene data show CDR1 as MNHEY and CDR2 as SVGAGI. The CDR3 length is 15 residues. V was clipped by 10 bases and J by 2 bases, with 18 bases between them.